This is a list of T cell receptor beta chains from one sample in a study of regulatory and conventional T cells in RAG deficiency. This table comes from immunoSEQ multiplex PCR, and its TCRdb copy is limited to in-frame clones, with some not included. The sample gives under 35,000 clones, about nine tenths of which show up once; 4.5% to 5.5% is in the top ten. These data are also associated with another study on regulatory T cells.

Sequenced material: CD8+ T cells sorted from blood. These receptor sequences come from a human donor in good health. Each CDR3 is given with its conserved first and last residue. D genes are given only for firm matches. Clone size is given for some rows only: seen once, a few or many times, or a class if the clone is expanded.

13 | . | . | TRBJ2-7 | TRBV14 | CASSQRTLYEQYF | TGTGCCAGCAGCCAGAGGACCCTCTACGAGCAGTACTTC
16 | . | . | TRBJ1-2 | TRBV19 | CASSITSRGLGYGYTF | TGTGCCAGTAGCATAACGTCGAGGGGTTTAGGTTATGGCTACACCTTC
15 | few | . | TRBJ1-3 | TRBV14 | CASNHPGLSGNTIYF | TGTGCCAGCAACCACCCGGGCCTCTCTGGAAACACCATATATTTT
15 | . | TRBD2 | TRBJ2-7 | TRBV11-3 | CASSLVAGGTDEQYF | TGTGCCAGCAGCTTAGTTGCGGGGGGAACGGACGAGCAGTACTTC
19 | . | TRBD2 | TRBJ2-2 | TRBV10-3 | CAITTPGLAALIDTGELFF | TGTGCCATCACAACTCCGGGACTAGCGGCACTTATTGACACCGGGGAGCTGTTTTTT
13 | . | . | TRBJ2-1 | TRBV5-5 | CASSLGQHIEQFF | TGTGCCAGCAGCTTGGGACAGCATATTGAGCAGTTCTTC
11 | . | . | TRBJ2-7 | TRBV5-1 | CASTWGDEQYF | TGCGCCAGCACCTGGGGGGACGAGCAGTACTTC
14 | . | . | TRBJ2-2 | TRBV7-9 | CASSLVLNTGELFF | TGTGCCAGCAGCTTAGTGCTGAACACCGGGGAGCTGTTTTTT
14 | . | . | TRBJ1-1 | TRBV6-5 | CASRLDRRNTEAFF | TGTGCCAGCAGATTAGACAGGAGGAACACTGAAGCTTTCTTT
17 | . | TRBD1 | TRBJ1-1 | TRBV27 | CASSSIDRAGMNTEAFF | TGTGCCAGCAGTTCAATAGACAGGGCTGGTATGAACACTGAAGCTTTCTTT
14 | once | TRBD1 | TRBJ1-1 | TRBV6-6 | CASSYSGQALEAFF | TGTGCCAGCAGTTACTCCGGACAGGCCCTTGAAGCTTTCTTT
15 | . | . | TRBJ2-7 | TRBV5-1 | CASSLVGVIGYEQYF | TGCGCCAGCAGCTTGGTGGGGGTAATAGGCTACGAGCAGTACTTC
15 | . | . | TRBJ2-6 | TRBV27 | CASRYQGGGANVLTF | TGTGCCAGCCGATATCAGGGAGGTGGGGCCAACGTCCTGACTTTC
14 | . | TRBD1 | TRBJ1-2 | TRBV7-9 | CASSSPGQGEGYTF | TGTGCCAGCAGCTCTCCGGGACAGGGAGAGGGCTACACCTTC
16 | . | TRBD2 | TRBJ2-2 | TRBV27 | CASTKGTSVHTGELFF | TGTGCCAGCACTAAGGGGACTAGCGTACACACCGGGGAGCTGTTTTTT
15 | . | . | TRBJ1-5 | TRBV5-6 | CASSLGPGSNQPQHF | TGTGCCAGCAGCTTGGGTCCTGGGAGCAATCAGCCCCAGCATTTT
17 | . | TRBD2 | TRBJ2-1 | TRBV27 | CASSSTSSGGGGNEQFF | TGTGCCAGCAGTTCAACGTCTAGCGGGGGGGGCGGAAATGAGCAGTTCTTC
13 | . | . | TRBJ1-2 | TRBV6-5 | CASSYRSNYGYTF | TGTGCCAGCAGTTACCGCAGTAACTATGGCTACACCTTC
14 | . | . | TRBJ1-6 | TRBV6-5 | CAGRGGEGNSPLHF | TGTGCCGGTAGGGGCGGGGAGGGTAATTCACCCCTCCACTTT
16 | . | . | TRBJ2-7 | TRBV18 | CASSRGWQGPSVEQYF | TGTGCCAGCTCACGGGGTTGGCAGGGCCCGTCTGTCGAGCAGTACTTC
16 | . | . | TRBJ2-3 | TRBV6-6 | CASSYGGGRSTDTQYF | TGTGCCAGCAGTTACGGTGGGGGGAGGAGCACAGATACGCAGTATTTT
13 | . | TRBD1 | TRBJ1-1 | TRBV5-1 | CASGDRADTEAFF | TGCGCCAGCGGGGACAGGGCTGACACTGAAGCTTTCTTT
16 | . | TRBD1 | TRBJ2-3 | TRBV5-1 | CASSLGQGWGTDTQYF | TGCGCCAGCAGCTTGGGACAGGGGTGGGGCACAGATACGCAGTATTTT
16 | once | . | TRBJ2-5 | TRBV28 | CASSFSSSGPRGTQYF | TGTGCCAGCAGTTTTTCCTCTTCAGGACCCCGGGGGACCCAGTACTTC
12 | . | . | TRBJ2-2 | TRBV27 | CASSFNTGELFF | TGTGCCAGCAGTTTTAACACCGGGGAGCTGTTTTTT
15 | . | . | TRBJ2-7 | TRBV4-1 | CASSQEGDHYYEQYF | TGCGCCAGCAGCCAAGAAGGGGACCATTATTACGAGCAGTACTTC
15 | few | TRBD2 | TRBJ2-7 | TRBV5-1 | CASSWTSASSYEQYF | TGCGCCAGCAGCTGGACTAGCGCTAGCTCCTACGAGCAGTACTTC
14 | . | . | TRBJ2-7 | TRBV7-9 | CASSLSGAPYEQYF | TGTGCCAGCAGCTTGTCTGGGGCCCCCTACGAGCAGTACTTC
15 | . | . | TRBJ2-7 | TRBV2 | CASSPPEEKDYEQYF | TGTGCCAGCAGCCCCCCGGAGGAGAAAGACTACGAGCAGTACTTC
13 | . | . | TRBJ2-7 | TRBV27 | CASSLLKHYEQYF | TGTGCCAGCAGTTTACTTAAACATTACGAGCAGTACTTC
16 | . | TRBD2 | TRBJ2-1 | TRBV27 | CASSLSGGGSYNEQFF | TGTGCCAGCAGTTTATCTGGCGGGGGATCCTACAATGAGCAGTTCTTC
13 | once | . | TRBJ1-1 | TRBV28 | CASSSYMNTEAFF | TGTGCCAGCAGTTCGTACATGAACACTGAAGCTTTCTTT
14 | . | . | TRBJ1-5 | TRBV6-6 | CASSRTGTNQPQHF | TGTGCCAGCAGCCGAACGGGGACAAATCAGCCCCAGCATTTT
14 | . | TRBD2 | TRBJ2-2 | TRBV29-1 | CSVGLAGPTGELFF | TGCAGCGTTGGACTAGCGGGGCCCACCGGGGAGCTGTTTTTT
12 | . | . | TRBJ1-2 | TRBV4-1 | CASSQDFYGYTF | TGCGCCAGCAGCCAAGACTTTTATGGCTACACCTTC
14 | . | . | TRBJ1-1 | TRBV6-1 | CASSDEGLDTEAFF | TGTGCCAGCAGTGATGAGGGGCTCGACACTGAAGCTTTCTTT
12 | once | . | TRBJ1-1 | TRBV6-1 | CASSPLNTEAFF | TGTGCCAGCTCCCCCCTGAACACTGAAGCTTTCTTT
13 | . | . | TRBJ1-5 | TRBV5-8 | CASSLFIGQPQHF | TGTGCCAGCAGCTTGTTTATCGGTCAGCCCCAGCATTTT
13 | . | . | TRBJ2-1 | TRBV6-1 | CASSEGAYNEQFF | TGTGCCAGCAGTGAAGGGGCCTACAATGAGCAGTTCTTC
16 | . | . | TRBJ1-2 | TRBV7-9 | CASSLGREILFYGYTF | TGTGCCAGCAGCTTGGGCCGGGAAATCCTATTCTATGGCTACACCTTC
13 | . | . | TRBJ2-4 | TRBV9 | CATPPVAKNIQYF | TGTGCCACCCCCCCGGTAGCCAAAAACATTCAGTACTTC